The 18 T cell receptor beta chains given below trace back to one sample, sequenced in a study of T cell clonotyping in hematopoietic cell transplantation. Assay used: immunoSEQ multiplex PCR; TCRdb lists only in-frame clones, some missing. The sample gives about 4,400 clones, under 20% of which show up once; approximately 22% is in the top ten. This specimen consisted of PBMCs, obtained 180 days after allogeneic stem cell transplant. The receptors were gathered from a male patient aged 18-29 years who had an allogeneic stem cell transplant, so the T cells may come from the graft donor. Some clones in this sample may be carry-over from other donors' samples.

This clone has only a few counts. The chain links TRBV4-1 to TRBJ2-1; 9 bases line up with TRBD2. The CDR3 is 16 residues long. With 0 bases clipped from V and 5 bases from J, the junction kept 5 bases outside the gene matches. In germline, CDR1 is MGHRA, CDR2 YSYEKL. CDR3 nucleotides: TGCGCCAGCAGCCAAGAGGGAGCGGGGGGTCACAATGAGCAGTTCTTC. Its translation: CASSQEGAGGHNEQFF.

The genes are TRBV19 and TRBJ2-7, with D possibly being TRBD2 (5 bases). Germline CDR1 and CDR2: LNHDA and SQIVND (reference sequence). Trimming left V 6 bases short and J 7 bases short, with 10 bases between. The CDR3 extends over 11 amino acids. Written as DNA, the CDR3 is TGTGCCAGTAGCTCACGCGGGGAGCAGTACTTC. This gives the protein CASSSRGEQYF. The whole variable domain, filled in from reference TRBV19 and TRBJ2-7, reads DGGITQSPKYLFRKEGQNVTLSCEQNLNHDAMYWYRQDPGQGLRLIYYSQIVNDFQKGDIAEGYSVSREKKESFPLTVTSAQKNPTAFYLCASSSRGEQYFGPGTRLTVT.

The chain has TRBV6-1 and TRBJ1-2, with 7 bases that match TRBD1. The trim removed 1 base at V and 3 bases at J, leaving 2 bases unmatched. Germline CDR1 is MNHNS and CDR2 is SASEGT. This CDR3 region has 14 residues. DNA of the CDR3: TGTGCCAGCAGTGAAGGAGACAGGGACTATGGCTACACCTTC. Encoded protein: CASSEGDRDYGYTF.

This clone was observed a handful of times. The V call is TRBV6-5, the J call TRBJ1-5; no clear D gene. CDR1 is MNHEY, CDR2 SVGAGI, per germline. There are 13 residues in the CDR3. The V and J ends lost 2 bases and 4 bases respectively, with 6 bases between them. CDR3 sequence reads: CASSYGVNQPQHF. The CDR3 DNA reads as TGTGCCAGCAGTTACGGAGTTAATCAGCCCCAGCATTTT.

This chain links TRBV2 with TRBJ2-5; 8 nucleotides line up with TRBD1. The trim removed 4 bases at V and 2 bases at J, leaving 6 bases unmatched. CDR1 SNHLY and CDR2 FYNNEI come from the germline V gene. CDR3 length equals 15 residues. CDR3 residues: CASSGDRPRQETQYF. The CDR3 coding sequence is TGTGCCAGCAGTGGGGACAGGCCTCGACAAGAGACCCAGTACTTC.

V gene TRBV6-5 combines with J gene TRBJ1-2, with D possibly TRBD1 on 5 matching bases. The V end lost 7 bases, the J end lost 1 base, and 13 bases lay between the germline ends. Per the germline V gene, CDR1 is MNHEY and CDR2 is SVGAGI. The CDR3 sequence is 14 residues long. The CDR3 sequence is CASTNGGSNYGYTF. The CDR3 nucleotides are TGTGCCAGCACCAACGGGGGGAGTAACTATGGCTACACCTTC.

In its sample, this clone was seen a few times. The gene calls are TRBV30 and TRBJ1-4; D is unclear. The germline V gene has CDR1 GTSNPN and CDR2 SVGIG (reference sequence). This CDR3 spans 12 amino acids. V was trimmed by 6 bases and J by 0 bases, leaving 5 bases between them. The DNA of the CDR3 is TGTGCCTGTCCCACAACTAATGAAAAACTGTTTTTT. Amino acid sequence: CACPTTNEKLFF.

This clone was detected a few times. The chain has TRBV25-1 and TRBJ1-1, with D unresolved. From germline, CDR1 is MGHDK and CDR2 SYGVNS. Trimming removed 8 bases from V and 5 bases from J, with 15 bases in between. The CDR3 runs 13 residues. CDR3 loop: CASRLREGTEAFF. The CDR3 nucleotides read TGTGCCAGCCGCCTGCGCGAGGGAACTGAAGCTTTCTTT.

The rearrangement links TRBV28 to TRBJ2-7; no clear D gene. The CDR3 sequence is 12 residues long. Germline-derived CDR1 and CDR2 are MDHEN and SYDVKM. Trimming left V 3 bases short and J 3 bases short, with 6 bases between. The CDR3 DNA follows: TGTGCCAGCAGTTTTAAGGTCTACGAGCAGTACTTC. The encoded protein is CASSFKVYEQYF.

This clone was seen a few times. Germline and junction disagree at one end, which may indicate a read error. The chain couples TRBV4-1 to TRBJ2-7; 11 nucleotides match TRBD2. From germline, CDR1 is MGHRA and CDR2 YSYEKL. The CDR3 has 14 residues. In DNA form, the CDR3 reads TGCGCCAGCAGCCAAGTGACTAGCGGGACACCCCTCCACTTC. It specifies CASSQVTSGTPLHF.

This clone was seen a few times. The V and J genes are TRBV4-1 and TRBJ2-3; TRBD2 matches 12 bases. V lost 4 bases and J lost 0; bases outside the gene matches: 5. The CDR3 is made up of 17 amino acids. Germline CDR1 MGHRA, CDR2 YSYEKL. The CDR3 DNA reads as TGCGCCAGCAGCCCCTACGGACTAGCGGGAAGCACAGATACGCAGTATTTT. This translates into CASSPYGLAGSTDTQYF.

The rearrangement uses TRBV25-1 and TRBJ2-1, with D uncertain. The CDR3 loop spans 10 amino acids. Trimming took off 2 bases at V and 7 bases at J, with 0 bases between the two ends. Germline CDR1 MGHDK, CDR2 SYGVNS. DNA of the CDR3: TGTGCCAGCAGTGAAAATGAGCAGTTCTTC. Protein product: CASSENEQFF.

The chain recombines TRBV30 with TRBJ1-1; the D is unclear. Germline lookup yields CDR1 GTSNPN and CDR2 SVGIG (reference sequence). Trimming left V 0 bases short and J 4 bases short, with 6 bases between. This CDR3 spans 12 amino acids. CDR3 bases: TGTGCCTGGAGTGTACTGAGCACTGAAGCTTTCTTT. This gives the protein CAWSVLSTEAFF. Using reference TRBV30 and TRBJ1-1 for the parts outside the CDR3, the full variable domain is SQTIHQWPATLVQPVGSPLSLECTVEGTSNPNLYWYRQAAGRGLQLLFYSVGIGQISSEVPQNLSASRPQDRQFILSSKKLLLSDSGFYLCAWSVLSTEAFFGQGTRLTVV.

V usage is TRBV28 and J usage is TRBJ1-2; unclear D gene. V lost 6 bases and J lost 4, with 12 bases in between. This CDR3 is 13 amino acids long. The V gene's germline CDR1 is MDHEN and CDR2 SYDVKM. The CDR3 coding sequence is TGTGCCAGCAGAAGACCGCCGTCCTATGGCTACACCTTC. It specifies CASRRPPSYGYTF.

This clone was counted only a few times. V is TRBV30 and J is TRBJ1-2; D remains unclear. Per the germline V gene, CDR1 is GTSNPN and CDR2 is SVGIG (reference sequence). V gave up 2 bases and J gave up 5 bases, with 12 bases separating them. The CDR3 loop spans 13 amino acids. In DNA, the CDR3 is TGTGCCTGGAGTTGGGCCCGCGGATATGGCTACACCTTC. This gives the protein CAWSWARGYGYTF.

Within the sample, this clone is medium-sized. The chain links TRBV6-5 to TRBJ2-5; D is possibly TRBD2 (5 bases). Between the trimmed V and J ends, which lost 8 bases and 7 bases, there was a span of 17 bases. This CDR3 is 13 amino acids long. Germline CDR1 MNHEY, CDR2 SVGAGI. CDR3 in DNA: TGTGCCAGCTCCCTTAGCGACGGAGGGACCCAGTACTTC. Translated, it gives CASSLSDGGTQYF.

The rearrangement joins TRBV4-1 to TRBJ1-5; no reliable D call. This CDR3 is built from 14 residues. Germline V gene sequence: CDR1 MGHRA, CDR2 YSYEKL. Trimming shortened V by 0 bases and J by 7 bases, and 10 bases separated the two germline ends. The CDR3 region is CASSQEEQYQPQHF. As DNA, the CDR3 is TGCGCCAGCAGCCAAGAAGAACAGTACCAGCCCCAGCATTTT.

This clone was detected only a few times. The V and J genes are TRBV29-1 and TRBJ2-7, with 7 bases matching TRBD2. Trimming took 6 bases from V and 3 from J; bases not matched to a gene: 17. The CDR3 is made up of 16 amino acids. Looked up from germline, CDR1 is SQVTM and CDR2 is ANQGSEA. The CDR3 bases are TGCAGCGTCGAGGGTCACCCGGGGGGACTCGACTACGAGCAGTACTTC. The encoded protein is CSVEGHPGGLDYEQYF.